Below are 8 T cell receptor beta chains sequenced from a single sample in a study of blood T cell repertoires in COVID-19 (dated by TCRdb to 2020 to 2021). The receptor library was made with the immunoSEQ multiplex PCR assay. The table was pulled from immuneACCESS by TCRdb, which kept in-frame rearrangements only. Such tables lose some clones; where checked, under half of the loss comes from unresolved V genes, and the rest has no known cause. The table for this sample lists approximately 97,000 clones; around 88% of them were counted only once. Roughly 2.1% of the sample is in the top ten clones. The material sequenced was peripheral blood. The origin of the receptors is a man in his fifties or sixties with COVID-19, enrolled during active disease.

The chain uses TRBV3-1 (or the pseudogene TRBV3-2) and TRBJ1-2, with 8 bases lining up with TRBD1. V was clipped by 5 bases and J by 7 bases; unmatched bases: 9. The CDR3 has 14 residues. CDR1 LGHDT and CDR2 YNNKEL come from the germline V gene (reference sequence). The CDR3, as DNA: TGTGCCAGCAGCTACCGACAGGGGTTTTCTGGCTACACCTTC. Amino acid sequence: CASSYRQGFSGYTF.

The rearrangement joins TRBV18 to TRBJ1-1, with D possibly matching TRBD1 (5 bases). V was cut by 2 bases and J by 4 bases, with 11 bases left in between. The V gene's germline CDR1 is KGHSH and CDR2 LQKENI. This CDR3 has 14 residues. The DNA of the CDR3 is TGTGCCAGCTCACCAAATGCCGGGGGCACTGAAGCTTTCTTT. Its translation is CASSPNAGGTEAFF.

This chain uses TRBV4-1 with TRBJ1-3, with TRBD1 matching over 7 bases. From germline, CDR1 is MGHRA and CDR2 YSYEKL. Trimming cost V 1 base and J 3 bases; bases outside gene matches: 6. CDR3 size: 16 residues. In DNA, the CDR3 is TGCGCCAGCAGCCAAGCGGAGGGGGCTTATGGAAACACCATATATTTT. Its protein is CASSQAEGAYGNTIYF.

This rearrangement joins TRBV3-1 (or the pseudogene TRBV3-2) to TRBJ1-6; tentative D call: TRBD1 (6 bases). This CDR3 contains 15 residues. The germline gives CDR1 LGHDT, CDR2 YNNKEL (reference sequence). V was trimmed by 5 bases and J by 0 bases, leaving 8 bases between them. The CDR3 DNA follows: TGTGCCAGCAGCTCCAGGGGCTCCTATAATTCACCCCTCCACTTT. The encoded protein is CASSSRGSYNSPLHF.

This chain connects TRBV10-1 to TRBJ2-1, with 9 bases lining up with TRBD2. CDR1 is WNHNN and CDR2 is SYGVQD in the germline V gene (reference sequence). With 4 bases clipped from V and 2 bases from J, the junction kept 3 bases outside the gene matches. This CDR3 region has 15 residues. CDR3 loop: CASSASGGTYNEQFF. The CDR3 region has the DNA TGCGCCAGCAGTGCCAGCGGGGGGACCTACAATGAGCAGTTCTTC.

V gene TRBV30 combines with J gene TRBJ1-5; no definite D call. The germline gives CDR1 GTSNPN, CDR2 SVGIG (reference sequence). The CDR3 contains 14 residues. Trimming shortened V by 2 bases and J by 0 bases, and 8 bases separated the two germline ends. This CDR3 reads CAWSQTVSNQPQHF. DNA for the CDR3: TGTGCCTGGAGTCAAACAGTTAGCAATCAGCCCCAGCATTTT.

V is TRBV28 and J is TRBJ2-7; 10 bases are a match to TRBD1. With 8 bases clipped from V and 3 bases from J, the junction kept 1 base outside the gene matches. The length of the CDR3 is 12 residues. The germline gives CDR1 MDHEN, CDR2 SYDVKM. Written as DNA, the CDR3 is TGTGCCAGCCGGGACAGGGGCTACGAGCAGTACTTC. Residues: CASRDRGYEQYF.

DNA of the CDR3: TGTGCCAGCAGTGACAGGGAAAAACTGTTTTTT. This translates into CASSDREKLFF. The chain combines TRBV2 with TRBJ1-4; D unresolved. The CDR3 is 11 residues long. V lost 3 bases to trimming and J lost 8 bases, with 4 bases between them. CDR1 is SNHLY, CDR2 FYNNEI, per germline.